What follows is one TCR beta chain and its context. The CDR3 contains 13 residues. Trimming took 5 bases from V and 3 from J, leaving 11 bases between them. These data belong to a study of blood T cell repertoires in COVID-19. Study in general: The samples span acute and convalescent COVID-19 from the United States, Italy and Spain. From T cells, B-cell-depleted T cells, or PBMCs came the material, which was cDNA or gDNA.

Methods used by the authors: Reference gene primer amplification gave estimated nucleated cell counts. Clones were sequenced by immunoSEQ multiplex PCR, and TCRdb holds only the in-frame ones, with some missing. V and J calls and clone size are as listed in that table; D and trimming were resolved from the DNA. Of under 15,000 clones listed, roughly 84% are singletons. The chain is built from TRBV12-3 or TRBV12-4 and TRBJ2-7; D is possibly TRBD2 (5 bases). The sample comprised peripheral blood. This sequence originates from a man in his fifties or sixties with active COVID-19. The CDR3 coding sequence is TGTGCCAGCAGTCCGCGGGTCAACTACGAGCAGTACTTC. Translated, it gives CASSPRVNYEQYF.